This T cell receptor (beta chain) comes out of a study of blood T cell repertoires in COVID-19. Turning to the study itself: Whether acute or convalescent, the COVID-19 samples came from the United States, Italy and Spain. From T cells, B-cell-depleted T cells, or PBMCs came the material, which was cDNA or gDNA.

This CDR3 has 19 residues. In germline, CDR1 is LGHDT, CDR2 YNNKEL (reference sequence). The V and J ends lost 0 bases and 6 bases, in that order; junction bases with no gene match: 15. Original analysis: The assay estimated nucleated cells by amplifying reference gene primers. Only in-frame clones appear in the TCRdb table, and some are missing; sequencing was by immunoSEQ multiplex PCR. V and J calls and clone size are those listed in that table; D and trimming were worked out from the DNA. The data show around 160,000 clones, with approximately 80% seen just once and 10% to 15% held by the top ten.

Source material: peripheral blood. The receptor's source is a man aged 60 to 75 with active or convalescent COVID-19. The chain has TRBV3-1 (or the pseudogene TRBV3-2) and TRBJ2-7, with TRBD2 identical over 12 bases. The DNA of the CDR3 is TGTGCCAGCAGCCAAGAAGTCAGACTAGCGGGAGCAAAAAAGCGCGAGCAGTACTTC. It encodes CASSQEVRLAGAKKREQYF.